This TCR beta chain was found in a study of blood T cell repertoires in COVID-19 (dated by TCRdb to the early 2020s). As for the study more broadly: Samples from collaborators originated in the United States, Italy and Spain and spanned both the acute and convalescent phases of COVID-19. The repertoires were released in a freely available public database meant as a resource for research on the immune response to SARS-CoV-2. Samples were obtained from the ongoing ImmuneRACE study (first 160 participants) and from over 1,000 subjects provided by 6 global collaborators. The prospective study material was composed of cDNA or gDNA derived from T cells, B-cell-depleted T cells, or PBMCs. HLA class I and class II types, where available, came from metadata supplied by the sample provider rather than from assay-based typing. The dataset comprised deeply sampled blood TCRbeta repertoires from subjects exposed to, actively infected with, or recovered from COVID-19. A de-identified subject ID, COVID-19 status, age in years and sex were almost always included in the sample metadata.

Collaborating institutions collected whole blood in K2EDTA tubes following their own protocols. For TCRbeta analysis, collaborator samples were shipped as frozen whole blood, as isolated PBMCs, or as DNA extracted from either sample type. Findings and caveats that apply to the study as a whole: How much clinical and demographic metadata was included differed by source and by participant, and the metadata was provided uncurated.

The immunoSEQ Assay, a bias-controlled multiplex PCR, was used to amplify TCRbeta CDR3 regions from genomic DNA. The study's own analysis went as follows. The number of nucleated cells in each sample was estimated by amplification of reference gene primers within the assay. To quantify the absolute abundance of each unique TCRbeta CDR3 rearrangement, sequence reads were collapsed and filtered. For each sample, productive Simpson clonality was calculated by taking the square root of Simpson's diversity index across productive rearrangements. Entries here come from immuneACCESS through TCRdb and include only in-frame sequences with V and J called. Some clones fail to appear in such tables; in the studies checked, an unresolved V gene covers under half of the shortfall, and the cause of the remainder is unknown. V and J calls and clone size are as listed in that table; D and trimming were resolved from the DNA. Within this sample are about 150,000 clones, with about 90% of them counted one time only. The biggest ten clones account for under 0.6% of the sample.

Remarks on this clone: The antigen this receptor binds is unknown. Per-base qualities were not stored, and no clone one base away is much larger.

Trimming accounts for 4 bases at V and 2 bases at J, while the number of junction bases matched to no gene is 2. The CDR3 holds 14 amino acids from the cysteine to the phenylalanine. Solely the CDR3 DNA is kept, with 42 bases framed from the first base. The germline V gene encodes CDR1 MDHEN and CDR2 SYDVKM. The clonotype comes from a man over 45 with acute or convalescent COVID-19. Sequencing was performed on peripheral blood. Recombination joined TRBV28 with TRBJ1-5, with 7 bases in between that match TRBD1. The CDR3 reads CASSWTGRNQPQHF. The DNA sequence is TGTGCCAGCAGTTGGACAGGTCGCAATCAGCCCCAGCATTTT.